The rows below give T cell receptor beta chains drawn from one sample of a study of cytomegalovirus exposure and HLA in healthy donors. Sequenced by immunoSEQ multiplex PCR; TCRdb stores in-frame clones only, minus some. The table records about 210,000 clones, about 80% of them present only once. The sample comprised PBMCs. These receptors were collected from a man aged 40-55 years in good health and CMV-seropositive. The CDR3 runs from the conserved cysteine through the conserved F or W. The D gene is left open where the match is weak. Size values are once, few and many counts, or a class for expanded clones, and some rows have none.

NA	TRBJ2-7	TRBV27	TRBD2	TGTGCCAGCAGTTTACTAGCGGGTAATTACGAGCAGTACTTC	CASSLLAGNYEQYF
NA	TRBJ1-2	TRBV30	NA	TGTGCCTGGAGGACGGGGAGCTATGGCTACACCTTC	CAWRTGSYGYTF
once	TRBJ2-2	TRBV16	TRBD1	TGTGCCAGCAGCCAATACAGGGGTGACACCGGGGAGCTGTTTTTT	CASSQYRGDTGELFF
NA	TRBJ2-5	TRBV5-6	TRBD2	TGTGCCAGCAGCCAAGGACTAGCGGGAGGAATGGAGACCCAGTACTTC	CASSQGLAGGMETQYF
NA	TRBJ1-2	TRBV7-9	NA	TGTGCCACCAGGTGGGCAGGGGCTTCCGTTGGCTACACCTTC	CATRWAGASVGYTF
once	TRBJ2-3	TRBV5-1	TRBD1	TGCGCCACGAGCCCAGGGAGACAGGGTCCAGATACGCAGTATTTT	CATSPGRQGPDTQYF
NA	TRBJ2-7	TRBV29-1	TRBD2	TGCAGCGCTTCTAGCGGGAGACGCTACGAGCAGTACTTC	CSASSGRRYEQYF
NA	TRBJ2-7	TRBV5-5	NA	TGTGCCAGCAGCTTACTAGTCAACTACGAGCAGTACTTC	CASSLLVNYEQYF
NA	TRBJ2-7	TRBV5-1	NA	TGCGCCAGCAGCTTGGAGAGGGCGGACTACGAGCAGTACTTC	CASSLERADYEQYF
few	TRBJ2-3	TRBV6-6	NA	TGTGCCTGCTCTCTGGGCGGCGGGAGCACAGATACGCAGTATTTT	CACSLGGGSTDTQYF
NA	TRBJ2-5	TRBV6-5	TRBD2	TGTGCCAGCAGTTACTCCGGACTAGCGGGAGGAGAGACCCAGTACTTC	CASSYSGLAGGETQYF
NA	TRBJ2-2	TRBV9	TRBD2	TGTGCCAGCAGCGTCTCGGGGGGGATAGGCACCGGGGAGCTGTTTTTT	CASSVSGGIGTGELFF
NA	TRBJ1-1	TRBV7-9	NA	TGTGCCAGCAGCTTAGATGGCGGAAACACTGAAGCTTTCTTT	CASSLDGGNTEAFF
NA	TRBJ2-7	TRBV2	NA	TGTGCCAGCAGTGCCCGGGACAAGACCTCCTACGAGCAGTACTTC	CASSARDKTSYEQYF
once	TRBJ2-1	TRBV6-5	TRBD2	TGTGCCAGCAGTTCGGGACTAGCGGGAATCGACAATGAGCAGTTCTTC	CASSSGLAGIDNEQFF
NA	TRBJ1-1	TRBV28	TRBD1	TGTGCCAGCAGTTTCGGACAGGCCGAGAACACTGAAGCTTTCTTT	CASSFGQAENTEAFF
NA	TRBJ2-3	TRBV7-9	TRBD2	TGTGCCAGCAGCTTAGCGGGAGGGATCCCAGATACGCAGTATTTT	CASSLAGGIPDTQYF
NA	TRBJ1-1	TRBV2	TRBD1	TGTGCCAGCAGTGACCAGGGGGCAGAAACTGAAGCTTTCTTT	CASSDQGAETEAFF
NA	TRBJ1-5	TRBV28	TRBD1	TGTGCCAGCAGCTCCGGGACAGGGATCAATCAGCCCCAGCATTTT	CASSSGTGINQPQHF
few	TRBJ2-1	TRBV9	TRBD2	TGTGCCAGCAGCCCCCCCGGGACTAGTAGTCGGAATGAGCAGTTCTTC	CASSPPGTSSRNEQFF
NA	TRBJ2-7	TRBV7-9	TRBD2	TGTGCCAGCAGCCTGGGGGACTATTCCTACGAGCAGTACTTC	CASSLGDYSYEQYF
NA	TRBJ2-3	TRBV6-1	TRBD2	TGTGCTATTGTAGCGGGGGGCACAGATACGCAGTATTTT	CAIVAGGTDTQYF
NA	TRBJ1-5	TRBV19	NA	TGTGCCAGTAGTTCCGAGGGTGGGCGCAATCAGCCCCAGCATTTT	CASSSEGGRNQPQHF
once	TRBJ2-2	TRBV6-5	TRBD1	TGTGCCAGCAGTTACAGGACAGGGGTGAACACCGGGGAGCTGTTTTTT	CASSYRTGVNTGELFF
NA	TRBJ1-4	TRBV6-1	NA	TGTGCCAGCAGTGAATCCCATGTGTCGGCAACTAATGAAAAACTGTTTTTT	CASSESHVSATNEKLFF
once	TRBJ1-1	TRBV29-1	TRBD1	TGCAGCGTTGAGGACAGGGGAAAGCCTGAAGCTTTCTTT	CSVEDRGKPEAFF
NA	TRBJ2-1	TRBV6-1	TRBD2	TGTGCCAGCAGTGAGTGGGGCGGGGGTGAGCAGTTCTTC	CASSEWGGGEQFF
NA	TRBJ1-3	TRBV5-6	NA	TGTGCCAGCAGCGAGGGACTTTTCTCTGGAAACACCATATATTTT	CASSEGLFSGNTIYF
NA	TRBJ1-1	TRBV19	NA	TGTGCCAGTAGTATTCACAGGGACACTGAAGCTTTCTTT	CASSIHRDTEAFF
NA	TRBJ2-1	TRBV6-4	TRBD2	TGTGCCAGCACCGGCCCCACTAGCGGGAGGGGCCATGAGCAGTTCTTC	CASTGPTSGRGHEQFF
NA	TRBJ1-1	TRBV27	TRBD1	TGTGCCAGCAGTTTATCACCCGGGACAGCATACACTGAAGCTTTCTTT	CASSLSPGTAYTEAFF
NA	TRBJ2-7	TRBV5-4	TRBD1	TGTGCCAGCAGCCTCGACAGGGCTGTCTCCTACGAGCAGTACTTC	CASSLDRAVSYEQYF
NA	TRBJ1-3	TRBV6-5	NA	TGTGCCAGCAGTTACGGGGGGACTTTCTCTGGAAACACCATATATTTT	CASSYGGTFSGNTIYF
NA	TRBJ2-1	TRBV30	TRBD2	TGTGCCTGGAGGAGACTAGCAGGAGGGCCAAATGAGCAGTTCTTC	CAWRRLAGGPNEQFF
NA	TRBJ1-1	TRBV27	TRBD1	TGTGCCAGCAGCTCATCCCCGGGACAGGGCCAAATCAACACTGAAGCTTTCTTT	CASSSSPGQGQINTEAFF
NA	TRBJ2-5	TRBV5-1	TRBD2	TGCGCCAGCAGCTTTAGGGGGACTAGCGTTCAAGAGACCCAGTACTTC	CASSFRGTSVQETQYF
NA	TRBJ2-1	TRBV6-1	TRBD2	TGTGCCAGCAGTGCCTTAGCGGGAGCTGGCTACAATGAGCAGTTCTTC	CASSALAGAGYNEQFF
NA	TRBJ1-2	TRBV6-1	NA	TGTGCCAGCAGTGGAGCCCCGGGGTTCTATGGCTACACCTTC	CASSGAPGFYGYTF
NA	TRBJ2-3	TRBV19	NA	TGTGCCAGTAGGGAGGGAGGTACCACAGATACGCAGTATTTT	CASREGGTTDTQYF
few	TRBJ2-2	TRBV11-3	TRBD2	TGTGCCAGCAGCTCGGGACTAGTATACACCGGGGAGCTGTTTTTT	CASSSGLVYTGELFF
NA	TRBJ2-1	TRBV7-3	NA	TGTGCCAGCAGCTTAAGGCCTAGTGGTTACAATGAGCAGTTCTTC	CASSLRPSGYNEQFF
NA	TRBJ1-2	TRBV10-3	NA	TGTGCCATCAGTGAACCGAGCCGCTCCAACTATGGCTACACCTTC	CAISEPSRSNYGYTF
few	TRBJ1-1	TRBV2	NA	TGTGCCAGCAGTGTACGGGCGATGGGAGCTGAAGCTTTCTTT	CASSVRAMGAEAFF
NA	TRBJ2-5	TRBV12-5	NA	TGTGCTAGTGGTTTGAGCGAGACCCAGTACTTC	CASGLSETQYF
NA	TRBJ2-5	TRBV19	NA	TGTGCCAGTAGGAGGGTTGGAGAGACCCAGTACTTC	CASRRVGETQYF
few	TRBJ1-1	TRBV5-1	NA	TGCGCCAGCAGCACGACAGCCCGGGACACTGAAGCTTTCTTT	CASSTTARDTEAFF
NA	TRBJ2-2	TRBV6-1	TRBD2	TGTGCCAGCAGTGCGGGACTAGCGGGAGGGCCGAGCACCGGGGAGCTGTTTTTT	CASSAGLAGGPSTGELFF
NA	TRBJ2-1	TRBV6-1	TRBD1	TGTGCCAGCAGCGCGGACAGGGGAAATGAGCAGTTCTTC	CASSADRGNEQFF